This passage covers 26 T cell receptor beta chains from one sample sequenced in a study of blood T cell repertoires in COVID-19. TCRdb keeps only in-frame clones here, not all; method: immunoSEQ multiplex PCR. The sample lists over 250,000 clones, about 88% occurring once. Specimen: PBMCs or T cells enriched from blood (not recorded which). These TCRs come from a man in his 60s who had recovered from COVID-19.

This clone was seen only a few times. The chain links TRBV7-2 to TRBJ1-3; D remains ambiguous. Deletions cut 2 bases from V and 4 bases from J, with 18 bases between. CDR1 SGHTA and CDR2 FQGNSA come from the germline V gene. This CDR3 has 17 amino acids. This CDR3 is CASSLNFPKATGNTIYF. Here the CDR3 DNA reads TGTGCCAGCAGCTTAAACTTTCCGAAGGCGACAGGAAACACCATATATTTT.

The chain links TRBV7-9 to TRBJ2-1, with 8 bases matching TRBD1. The V segment lost 5 bases and the J segment 5 bases; nucleotides outside the gene matches: 5. The germline gives CDR1 SEHNR, CDR2 FQNEAQ (reference sequence). This CDR3 has 14 residues. The CDR3, as DNA: TGTGCCAGCAGCCCGTGGACAGGGAACAATGAGCAGTTCTTC. Translation: CASSPWTGNNEQFF. The full variable domain, completed using reference TRBV7-9 and TRBJ2-1, is DTGVSQNPRHKITKRGQNVTFRCDPISEHNRLYWYRQTLGQGPEFLTYFQNEAQLEKSRLLSDRFSAERPKGSFSTLEIQRTEQGDSAMYLCASSPWTGNNEQFFGPGTRLTVL.

V gene TRBV9 combines with J gene TRBJ1-2; 12 nucleotides line up with TRBD1. The CDR3 has 14 amino acids. V trimming: 5 bases; J trimming: 5 bases; junction bases outside the gene matches: 4. Germline lookup yields CDR1 SGDLS and CDR2 YYNGEE. CDR3: CASRGQGAVYGYTF. Written as DNA, the CDR3 is TGTGCCAGCAGGGGACAGGGGGCGGTTTATGGCTACACCTTC.

The chain carries TRBV6-5 and TRBJ1-5; 7 nucleotides align to TRBD1. The CDR3 covers 14 residues. Germline-derived CDR1 and CDR2 are MNHEY and SVGAGI. With V trimmed by 6 bases and J by 3 bases, 5 bases remained unmatched. CDR3: CASSHRGFNQPQHF. The CDR3 region has the DNA TGTGCCAGCAGCCACAGGGGATTCAATCAGCCCCAGCATTTT.

The chain joins TRBV30 to TRBJ2-3, with TRBD2 matching 8 bases. J lost 1 base, V lost 2 bases, and 5 bases had no gene match. From germline, CDR1 is GTSNPN and CDR2 SVGIG (reference sequence). This CDR3 has 15 amino acids. CDR3 residues: CAWSSAGGRTDTQYF. The CDR3 region has the DNA TGTGCCTGGAGTTCGGCGGGAGGCCGCACAGATACGCAGTATTTT.

This chain links TRBV27 with TRBJ1-1; D perhaps matches TRBD1 (6 bases). V was shortened by 4 bases and J by 4 bases, with 16 bases between the two germline ends. The germline gives CDR1 MNHEY, CDR2 SMNVEV (reference sequence). This CDR3 is 15 amino acids long. The CDR3 coding sequence is TGTGCCAGCAGTTCCTCCCGCAGGGGAACCACTGAAGCTTTCTTT. It is translated as CASSSSRRGTTEAFF.

The chain is built from TRBV6-5 and TRBJ2-7, with D tentatively TRBD2 (6 bases). This CDR3 is built from 14 residues. CDR1 and CDR2 from the germline V gene are MNHEY and SVGAGI. Trimming shortened V by 8 bases and J by 3 bases, and 17 bases separated the two germline ends. CDR3 bases: TGTGCCAGCTACTCAAGCCGGGGGATCTACGAGCAGTACTTC. Translated, it gives CASYSSRGIYEQYF.

The gene calls are TRBV7-2 and TRBJ1-2; no definite D call. Per germline, CDR1 SGHTA and CDR2 FQGNSA. Trimming left V 5 bases short and J 3 bases short, with 10 bases between. This CDR3 has 13 residues. The DNA for the CDR3 is TGTGCCAGCAGCCCGGCCGGAGACTATGGCTACACCTTC. Its protein product is CASSPAGDYGYTF.

The chain joins TRBV3-1 (or the pseudogene TRBV3-2) to TRBJ2-2; D is perhaps TRBD1 (6 bases). V was trimmed by 4 bases and J by 4 bases, leaving 13 bases between them. CDR1 and CDR2 (germline): LGHDT, YNNKEL (reference sequence). The CDR3 runs to 15 residues. The CDR3 loop is CASSPSVGGTGELFF. The CDR3 DNA reads TGTGCCAGCAGCCCGTCTGTAGGGGGCACCGGGGAGCTGTTTTTT.

V usage is TRBV4-2 and J usage is TRBJ2-7; 7 positions agree with TRBD1. The germline V gene encodes CDR1 LGHNA and CDR2 YNFKEQ. The ends lost 1 base at V and 2 bases at J; junction bases unmatched: 11. There are 17 residues in the CDR3. The CDR3 nucleotides read TGTGCCAGCAGCCAAGCCGGGACAGCCATTCGAACCTACGAGCAGTACTTC. This codes for CASSQAGTAIRTYEQYF.

This rearrangement joins TRBV6-2 or TRBV6-3 to TRBJ2-7; 10 bases align to TRBD1. Germline trimming cut 4 bases from V and 0 bases from J; bases unmatched to any gene: 6. The V gene's germline CDR1 is MNHEY and CDR2 SVGEGT. This CDR3 comprises 16 residues. CDR3 protein: CASSLGDRGYSYEQYF. CDR3 coding DNA: TGTGCCAGCAGTTTGGGGGACAGGGGCTACTCCTACGAGCAGTACTTC.

The rearrangement uses TRBV7-3 and TRBJ2-5; tentative D call: TRBD2 (6 bases). The germline V gene has CDR1 SGHTA and CDR2 FQGTGA. The CDR3 consists of 13 residues. V lost 8 bases and J lost 4, with 14 bases in between. The CDR3 nucleotides are TGTGCCAGCTCGCGGGGAAATCGAGAGACCCAGTACTTC. Its protein is CASSRGNRETQYF. Complete variable domain (other parts from reference TRBV7-3 and TRBJ2-5): GAGVSQTPSNKVTEKGKYVELRCDPISGHTALYWYRQSLGQGPEFLIYFQGTGAADDSGLPNDRFFAVRPEGSVSTLKIQRTERGDSAVYLCASSRGNRETQYFGPGTRLLVL.

The rearrangement links TRBV27 to TRBJ2-1; 9 nucleotides line up with TRBD2. The ends lost 6 bases at V and 4 bases at J; junction bases unmatched: 13. The CDR3 runs 17 residues. Germline V gene sequence: CDR1 MNHEY, CDR2 SMNVEV (reference sequence). The CDR3 loop reads CASRRDQGLALYNEQFF. CDR3 coding DNA: TGTGCCAGCAGGCGCGACCAAGGACTAGCGCTATACAATGAGCAGTTCTTC.

The CDR3 region is CASSRSASGGTDTQYF. The CDR3 region has the DNA TGTGCCAGCAGCCGGTCGGCTAGCGGGGGCACAGATACGCAGTATTTT. This chain uses TRBV7-8 with TRBJ2-3, with 9 bases lining up with TRBD2. Looked up from germline, CDR1 is SGHVS and CDR2 is FQNEAQ. The junction had 7 bases not matched to a gene; V was cut back by 5 bases and J by 1 base. The CDR3 is 16 amino acids. Together with reference TRBV7-8 and TRBJ2-3, the CDR3 gives the full variable domain: GAGVSQSPRYKVAKRGQDVALRCDPISGHVSLFWYQQALGQGPEFLTYFQNEAQLDKSGLPSDRFFAERPEGSVSTLKIQRTQQEDSAVYLCASSRSASGGTDTQYFGPGTRLTVL.

V and J are TRBV7-8 and TRBJ1-6, with 7 bases identical to TRBD1. Germline V gene lookup returns CDR1 SGHVS and CDR2 FQNEAQ. V was clipped by 5 bases and J by 7 bases; unmatched bases: 5. The CDR3 totals 14 residues. Here the CDR3 reads CASSPGQRNSPLHF. The CDR3 bases are TGTGCCAGCAGCCCGGGACAGAGGAATTCACCCCTCCACTTT.

The chain has TRBV6-1 and TRBJ2-2, with D possibly being TRBD1 (5 bases). The V end was cut by 1 base, the J end by 6 bases, with 9 bases between. This CDR3 has 14 amino acids. Per germline, CDR1 MNHNS and CDR2 SASEGT. The CDR3 sequence is CASSEGAGPGELFF. In DNA form, the CDR3 reads TGTGCCAGCAGTGAAGGAGCAGGGCCCGGGGAGCTGTTTTTT.

The chain employs TRBV9 and TRBJ2-3; D gene ambiguous. V was pared by 1 base and J by 0 bases, with 9 bases between. This CDR3 has 15 amino acids. The germline V gene has CDR1 SGDLS and CDR2 YYNGEE. The CDR3 DNA follows: TGTGCCAGCAGCGTACGACAAGCCAGCACAGATACGCAGTATTTT. Encoded protein: CASSVRQASTDTQYF.

The chain recombines TRBV15 with TRBJ2-5; D remains unclear. Germline V gives CDR1 LNHNV, CDR2 YYDKDF (reference sequence). The CDR3 is 12 amino acids. V was trimmed by 3 bases and J by 10 bases, leaving 12 bases between them. In DNA form, the CDR3 reads TGTGCCACCAGCAGCCTCCTGGGCCGCCAGTACTTC. Its translation is CATSSLLGRQYF.

DNA for the CDR3: TGTGCCAGCTCATCCGGGACAACTAATGAAAAACTGTTTTTT. Its protein is CASSSGTTNEKLFF. The chain links TRBV18 to TRBJ1-4, with D unresolved. CDR1 is KGHSH and CDR2 is LQKENI in the germline V gene. V lost 5 bases and J lost 0, with 7 bases in between. The CDR3 sequence is 14 residues long.

The chain has TRBV21-1 and TRBJ2-5; TRBD2, as called in the table, went unchecked against the DNA. TRBV21-1 is flagged as a pseudogene. The CDR3 contains 16 residues. The CDR3 DNA follows: TGTGCCAGCAGCAAGGGAGGTGTTGGCGGAGAAGAGACCCAGTACTTC. Encoded protein: CASSKGGVGGEETQYF.

V usage is TRBV19 and J usage is TRBJ2-1; weak D call: TRBD2 (6 bases). The CDR3 consists of 15 residues. The V gene's germline CDR1 is LNHDA and CDR2 SQIVND (reference sequence). The V and J ends lost 4 bases and 7 bases respectively, with 17 bases between them. The CDR3 is CASSNPGLRRNEQFF. The CDR3, as DNA: TGTGCCAGTAGTAACCCGGGACTCCGACGGAATGAGCAGTTCTTC.

The sample holds one count of this clone. J is TRBJ2-2 and V is TRBV5-8; D perhaps matches TRBD1 (5 bases). Germline lookup yields CDR1 SGHTS and CDR2 YDEGEE. Trimming took off 4 bases at V and 3 bases at J, with 10 bases between the two ends. The CDR3 is 14 amino acids. The CDR3 region is CASSGRQYTGELFF. DNA of the CDR3: TGTGCCAGCAGCGGGCGACAGTACACCGGGGAGCTGTTTTTT.

The chain uses TRBV5-1 and TRBJ2-7; 8 bases line up with TRBD1. V lost 4 bases to trimming and J lost 5 bases; unmatched junction nucleotides: 8. CDR1 and CDR2 (germline): SGHRS, YFSETQ. The CDR3 is made up of 14 amino acids. The CDR3 DNA is TGCGCCAGCAGCCATACTACAGGGGGTGACGAGCAGTACTTC. Amino acid sequence: CASSHTTGGDEQYF. Full variable domain (missing parts from reference TRBV5-1 and TRBJ2-7): KAGVTQTPRYLIKTRGQQVTLSCSPISGHRSVSWYQQTPGQGLQFLFEYFSETQRNKGNFPGRFSGRQFSNSRSEMNVSTLELGDSALYLCASSHTTGGDEQYFGPGTRLTVT.

The chain combines TRBV5-1 with TRBJ2-1; 8 nucleotides align to TRBD2. Trimming cost V 3 bases and J 3 bases; bases outside gene matches: 5. CDR3 length: 15 amino acids. Germline-derived CDR1 and CDR2 are SGHRS and YFSETQ. CDR3 amino acids: CASSSPSGSYNEQFF. CDR3 in DNA: TGCGCCAGCAGCTCCCCCAGCGGGAGCTACAATGAGCAGTTCTTC.

The V gene is TRBV3-1 (or the pseudogene TRBV3-2), the J gene TRBJ1-3; D is perhaps TRBD1 (5 bases). The CDR3 is made up of 15 amino acids. In germline, CDR1 is LGHDT, CDR2 YNNKEL (reference sequence). V was shortened by 4 bases and J by 4 bases, with 14 bases between the two germline ends. The CDR3 protein is CASSPWQGEGNTIYF. CDR3 nucleotide sequence: TGTGCCAGCAGCCCCTGGCAGGGTGAGGGAAACACCATATATTTT.

The chain uses TRBV5-1 and TRBJ1-2; TRBD1 matches 10 bases. The CDR3 runs 16 residues. The germline CDR1 and CDR2 sequences are SGHRS and YFSETQ. Germline trimming cut 0 bases from V and 8 bases from J; bases unmatched to any gene: 10. CDR3 coding DNA: TGCGCCAGCAGCTTGGCCTGGACGACAGGGGGCGCAGGCTACACCTTC. This translates into CASSLAWTTGGAGYTF. The variable domain in full, with the rest retrieved from reference TRBV5-1 and TRBJ1-2, is KAGVTQTPRYLIKTRGQQVTLSCSPISGHRSVSWYQQTPGQGLQFLFEYFSETQRNKGNFPGRFSGRQFSNSRSEMNVSTLELGDSALYLCASSLAWTTGGAGYTFGSGTRLTVV.